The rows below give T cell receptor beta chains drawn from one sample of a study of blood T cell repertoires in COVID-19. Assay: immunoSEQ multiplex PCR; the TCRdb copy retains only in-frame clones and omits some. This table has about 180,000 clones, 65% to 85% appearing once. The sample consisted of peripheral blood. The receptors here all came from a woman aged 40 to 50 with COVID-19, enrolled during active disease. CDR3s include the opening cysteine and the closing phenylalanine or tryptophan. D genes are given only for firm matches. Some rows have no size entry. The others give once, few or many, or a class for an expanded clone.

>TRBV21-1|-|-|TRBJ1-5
CASSKACQAGDQPQHF
TGTGCCAGCAGCAAAGCTTGCCAGGCCGGGGATCAGCCCCAGCATTTT
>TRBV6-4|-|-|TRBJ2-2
CASSEDLSGTGELFF
TGTGCCAGCAGTGAGGACTTATCGGGCACCGGGGAGCTGTTTTTT
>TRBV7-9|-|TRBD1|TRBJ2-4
CASSDRDREGKNIQYF
TGTGCCAGCAGCGATCGGGACAGGGAAGGCAAAAACATTCAGTACTTC
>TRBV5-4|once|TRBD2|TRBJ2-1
CASSLLSGGTSYNEQFF
TGTGCCAGCAGCCTGCTTAGCGGGGGGACCTCCTACAATGAGCAGTTCTTC
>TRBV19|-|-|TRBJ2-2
CASSGTSRTFTGELFF
TGTGCCAGTAGTGGCACAAGTAGGACTTTCACCGGGGAGCTGTTTTTT
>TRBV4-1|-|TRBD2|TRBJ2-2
CASSQGLAGFGELFF
TGCGCCAGCAGCCAGGGACTAGCGGGGTTCGGGGAGCTGTTTTTT
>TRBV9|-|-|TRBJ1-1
CASSVLGRGMSNTEAFF
TGTGCCAGCAGCGTATTAGGCAGGGGTATGTCGAACACTGAAGCTTTCTTT
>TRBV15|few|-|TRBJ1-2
CATSRVGQKGSEGYTF
TGTGCCACCAGCAGGGTAGGACAGAAAGGGTCCGAAGGCTACACCTTC
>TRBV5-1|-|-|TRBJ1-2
CASSFGRSYTF
TGCGCCAGCAGCTTTGGGAGAAGCTACACCTTC
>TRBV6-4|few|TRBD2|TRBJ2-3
CASGSGGAADTQYF
TGTGCCAGCGGCAGCGGGGGGGCGGCAGATACGCAGTATTTT
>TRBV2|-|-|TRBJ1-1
CASSDGRGNTEAFF
TGTGCCAGCAGTGACGGCAGGGGGAACACTGAAGCTTTCTTT
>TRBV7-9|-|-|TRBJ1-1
CASSLAQVNTEAFF
TGTGCCAGCAGCTTAGCGCAGGTGAACACTGAAGCTTTCTTT
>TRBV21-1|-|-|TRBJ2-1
CASSKPIAGFRFF
TGTGCCAGCAGCAAACCCATAGCGGGATTTCGGTTCTTC
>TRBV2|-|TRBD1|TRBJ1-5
CASRLTGGDRTQHF
TGTGCCAGCAGGCTTACAGGGGGCGATAGGACCCAGCATTTT
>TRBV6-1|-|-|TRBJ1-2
CASSELAGVRYGYTF
TGTGCCAGCAGTGAATTGGCAGGCGTCAGGTATGGCTACACCTTC
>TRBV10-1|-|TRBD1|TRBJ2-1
CASYRDRGVGEQFF
TGCGCCAGCTACCGGGACAGGGGAGTTGGTGAGCAGTTCTTC
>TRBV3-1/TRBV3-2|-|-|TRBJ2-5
CASSPHPRAQETQYF
TGTGCCAGCAGTCCCCATCCTAGAGCCCAAGAGACCCAGTACTTC
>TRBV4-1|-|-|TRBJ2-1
CASSHLDNEQFF
TGCGCCAGCAGCCATCTCGACAATGAGCAGTTCTTC
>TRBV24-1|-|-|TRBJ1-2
CATSDGQTGYTF
TGTGCCACCAGCGATGGACAGACCGGCTACACCTTC
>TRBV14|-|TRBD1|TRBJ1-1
CASSHGQGEAFF
TGTGCCAGCAGCCACGGACAGGGCGAAGCTTTCTTT
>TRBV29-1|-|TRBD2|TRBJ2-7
CSAGLAGFNEQYF
TGCAGCGCGGGACTAGCGGGCTTTAACGAGCAGTACTTC
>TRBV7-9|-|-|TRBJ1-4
CASSLKGDGWEKLFF
TGTGCCAGCAGCCTCAAGGGGGATGGTTGGGAAAAACTGTTTTTT
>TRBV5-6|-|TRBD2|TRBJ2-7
CASHFGGNEQYF
TGTGCCAGTCACTTCGGGGGGAACGAGCAGTACTTC
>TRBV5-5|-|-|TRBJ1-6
CASSLGPNSPLHF
TGTGCCAGCAGCTTGGGGCCGAATTCACCCCTCCACTTT
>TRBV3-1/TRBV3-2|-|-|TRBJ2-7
CASSQGQDGTQQYF
TGTGCCAGCAGCCAGGGGCAGGATGGCACCCAGCAGTACTTC
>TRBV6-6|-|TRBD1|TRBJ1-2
CASSSGTGKNGYTF
TGTGCCAGCAGTTCCGGGACAGGGAAAAATGGCTACACCTTC
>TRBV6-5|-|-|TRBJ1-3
CASSQGSGNTIYF
TGTGCCAGCAGTCAGGGCTCTGGAAACACCATATATTTT
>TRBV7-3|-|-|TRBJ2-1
CASSPIVGSHEQFF
TGTGCCAGCAGCCCGATTGTCGGTAGTCATGAGCAGTTCTTC
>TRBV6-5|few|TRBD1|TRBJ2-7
CASSYEGQPYEQYF
TGTGCCAGCAGTTACGAGGGACAGCCCTACGAGCAGTACTTC
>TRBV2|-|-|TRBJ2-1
CASSEGTLSYNEQFF
TGTGCCAGCAGTGAAGGGACTTTATCCTACAATGAGCAGTTCTTC
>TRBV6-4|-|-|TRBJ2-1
CASSDSGGGYNEQFF
TGTGCCAGCAGTGACTCGGGGGGAGGATACAATGAGCAGTTCTTC
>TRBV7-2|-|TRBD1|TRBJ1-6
CASSSSGQGNSPLHF
TGTGCCAGCAGCTCCTCGGGACAGGGGAATTCACCCCTCCACTTT
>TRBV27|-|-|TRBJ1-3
CASKRSGTNSGNTIYF
TGTGCCAGTAAAAGATCCGGGACTAACTCTGGAAACACCATATATTTT
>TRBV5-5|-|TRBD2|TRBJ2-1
CASSLSGGSNEQFF
TGTGCCAGCAGCTTGAGCGGGGGGAGTAATGAGCAGTTCTTC
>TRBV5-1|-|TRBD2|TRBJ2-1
CASRYASGSSYNEQFF
TGCGCCAGCAGGTACGCTAGCGGGAGCTCCTACAATGAGCAGTTCTTC
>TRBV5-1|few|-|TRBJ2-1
CASSLDGSSYNEQFF
TGCGCCAGCAGCTTGGACGGGAGCTCCTACAATGAGCAGTTCTTC
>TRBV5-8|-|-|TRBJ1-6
CASSLSLQPNSPLHF
TGTGCCAGCAGCTTGTCGTTACAGCCCAATTCACCCCTCCACTTT
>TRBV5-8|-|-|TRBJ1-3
CASSLRHGGGNTIYF
TGTGCCAGCAGCTTGCGACATGGAGGCGGAAACACCATATATTTT
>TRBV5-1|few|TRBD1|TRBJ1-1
CASSLDGQGGSEAFF
TGCGCCAGCAGCTTGGATGGACAGGGGGGATCTGAAGCTTTCTTT
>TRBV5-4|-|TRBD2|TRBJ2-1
CASSLATSGPTLFF
TGTGCCAGCAGCTTGGCGACTAGCGGGCCGACGCTGTTCTTC
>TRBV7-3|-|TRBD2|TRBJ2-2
CASRSGLAGATGELFF
TGTGCCAGCAGATCGGGACTAGCGGGAGCCACCGGGGAGCTGTTTTTT
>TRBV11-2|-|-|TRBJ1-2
CASSLVTGFYTF
TGTGCCAGCAGCTTAGTGACGGGTTTCTACACCTTC
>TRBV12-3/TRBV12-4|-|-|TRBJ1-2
CASSRRPVYGYTF
TGTGCCAGCAGCCGGCGGCCCGTGTATGGCTACACCTTC